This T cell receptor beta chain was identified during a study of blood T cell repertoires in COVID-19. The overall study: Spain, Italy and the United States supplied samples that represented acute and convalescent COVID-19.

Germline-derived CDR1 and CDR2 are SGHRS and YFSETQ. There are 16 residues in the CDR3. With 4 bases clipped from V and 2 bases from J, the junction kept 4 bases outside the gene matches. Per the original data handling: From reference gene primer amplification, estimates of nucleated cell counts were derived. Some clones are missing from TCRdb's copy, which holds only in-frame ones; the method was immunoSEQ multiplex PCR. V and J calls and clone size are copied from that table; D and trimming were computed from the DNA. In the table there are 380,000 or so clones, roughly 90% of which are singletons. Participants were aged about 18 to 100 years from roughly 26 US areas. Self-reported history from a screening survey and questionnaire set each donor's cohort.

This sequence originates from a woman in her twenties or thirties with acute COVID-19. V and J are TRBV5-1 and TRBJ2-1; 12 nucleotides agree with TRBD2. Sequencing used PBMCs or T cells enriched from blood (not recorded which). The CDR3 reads CASSPGLAGPYNEQFF. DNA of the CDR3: TGCGCCAGCAGCCCAGGACTAGCGGGGCCCTACAATGAGCAGTTCTTC. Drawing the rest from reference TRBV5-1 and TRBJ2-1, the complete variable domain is KAGVTQTPRYLIKTRGQQVTLSCSPISGHRSVSWYQQTPGQGLQFLFEYFSETQRNKGNFPGRFSGRQFSNSRSEMNVSTLELGDSALYLCASSPGLAGPYNEQFFGPGTRLTVL.